This T cell receptor (beta chain) came from a study of cytomegalovirus exposure and HLA in healthy donors. Looking at the study overall: Earlier, 117 million unique TCR beta sequences were recovered from 170 million or so T cells by an analysis.

Findings and caveats of the study: By a later analysis, the bulk of CMV-associated TCR beta chains appeared HLA-restricted. Specificity of a few CMV-associated chains for CMV antigens was verified in vitro.

Primers: 60 Vbeta forward and 13 Jbeta reverse. This table comes from immunoSEQ multiplex PCR, and its TCRdb copy is limited to in-frame clones, with some not included. The sample table sets out 45,000 to 65,000 clones. CDR1 SGHNT and CDR2 YENEEA come from the germline V gene. CDR3 length: 15 residues. Trimming left V 4 bases short and J 4 bases short, with 16 bases between. As to this clone: Its target is unknown.

Source material: PBMCs. The chain uses TRBV11-3 and TRBJ2-5; tentatively, D is TRBD2 (5 bases). This clonotype was obtained from a man aged 18 to 29 in good health and CMV-seropositive. As DNA, the CDR3 is TGTGCCAGCAGCTCCCCCGAGGATCGGGGAGAGACCCAGTACTTC. It codes for CASSSPEDRGETQYF.